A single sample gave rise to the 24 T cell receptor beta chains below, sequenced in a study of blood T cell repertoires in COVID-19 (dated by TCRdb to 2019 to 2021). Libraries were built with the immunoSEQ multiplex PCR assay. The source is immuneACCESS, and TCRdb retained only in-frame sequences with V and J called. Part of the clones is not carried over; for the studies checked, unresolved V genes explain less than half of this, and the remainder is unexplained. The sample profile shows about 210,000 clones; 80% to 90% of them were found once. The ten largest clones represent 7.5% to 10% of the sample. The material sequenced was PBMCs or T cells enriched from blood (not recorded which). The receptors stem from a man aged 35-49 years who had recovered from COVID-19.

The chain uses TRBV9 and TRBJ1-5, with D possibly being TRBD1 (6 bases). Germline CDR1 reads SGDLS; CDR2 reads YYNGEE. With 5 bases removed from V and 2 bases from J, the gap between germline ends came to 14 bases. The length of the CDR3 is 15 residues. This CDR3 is CASSETGTGNQPQHF. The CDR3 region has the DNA TGTGCCAGCAGTGAAACAGGGACGGGCAATCAGCCCCAGCATTTT.

The CDR3 bases are TGTGCCACCGTGGGACTTCTCGCGGGGCCCCTCCACTTT. Residues: CATVGLLAGPLHF. The chain couples TRBV2 to TRBJ1-6, with a possible D match to TRBD1 (5 bases). The CDR3 is 13 amino acids. Between the trimmed V and J ends, which lost 10 bases and 13 bases, there was a span of 20 bases. The V gene's germline CDR1 is SNHLY and CDR2 FYNNEI.

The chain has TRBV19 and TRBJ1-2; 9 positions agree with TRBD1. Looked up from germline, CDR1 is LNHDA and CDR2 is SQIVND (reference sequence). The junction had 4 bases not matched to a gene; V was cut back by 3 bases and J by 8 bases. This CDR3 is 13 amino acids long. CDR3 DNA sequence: TGTGCCAGTAGTATGTTACAGGGGGCCGGCTACACCTTC. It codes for CASSMLQGAGYTF.

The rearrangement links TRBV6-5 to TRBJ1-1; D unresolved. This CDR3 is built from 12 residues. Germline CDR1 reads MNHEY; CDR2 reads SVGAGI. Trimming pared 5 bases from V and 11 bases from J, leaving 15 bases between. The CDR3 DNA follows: TGTGCCAGCAGTCTTTCCATTGCGGGCGCTTTCTTT. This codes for CASSLSIAGAFF.

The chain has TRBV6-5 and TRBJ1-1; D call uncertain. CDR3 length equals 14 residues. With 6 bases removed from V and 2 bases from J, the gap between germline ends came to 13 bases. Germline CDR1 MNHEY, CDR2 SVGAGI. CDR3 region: CASRDTRYNTEAFF. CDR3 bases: TGTGCCAGCAGAGATACAAGATACAACACTGAAGCTTTCTTT.

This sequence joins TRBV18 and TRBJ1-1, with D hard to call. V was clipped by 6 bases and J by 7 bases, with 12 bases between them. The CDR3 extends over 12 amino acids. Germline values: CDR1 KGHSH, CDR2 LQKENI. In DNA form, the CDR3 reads TGTGCCAGCTCCCAAAGCTATGATGAAGCTTTCTTT. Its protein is CASSQSYDEAFF. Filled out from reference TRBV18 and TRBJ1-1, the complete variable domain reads NAGVMQNPRHLVRRRGQEARLRCSPMKGHSHVYWYRQLPEEGLKFMVYLQKENIIDESGMPKERFSAEFPKEGPSILRIQQVVRGDSAAYFCASSQSYDEAFFGQGTRLTVV.

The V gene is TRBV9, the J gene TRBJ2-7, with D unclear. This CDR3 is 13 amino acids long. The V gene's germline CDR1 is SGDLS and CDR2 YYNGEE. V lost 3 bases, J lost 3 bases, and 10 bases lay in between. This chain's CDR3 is CASSGPRSYEQYF. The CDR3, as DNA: TGTGCCAGCAGCGGGCCCCGGAGCTACGAGCAGTACTTC.

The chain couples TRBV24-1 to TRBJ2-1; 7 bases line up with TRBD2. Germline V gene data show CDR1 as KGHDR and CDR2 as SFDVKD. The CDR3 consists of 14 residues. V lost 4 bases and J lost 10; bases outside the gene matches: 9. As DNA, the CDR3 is TGTGCCACCAGTGACTCCGGGACTACCAAAGAGCAGTTCTTC. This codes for CATSDSGTTKEQFF.

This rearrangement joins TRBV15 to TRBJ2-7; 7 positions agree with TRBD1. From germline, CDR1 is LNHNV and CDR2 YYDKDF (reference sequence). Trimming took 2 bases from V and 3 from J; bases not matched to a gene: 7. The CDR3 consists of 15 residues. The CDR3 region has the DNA TGTGCCACCAGCAGATCCCGGGACAGCCGCTACGAGCAGTACTTC. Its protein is CATSRSRDSRYEQYF. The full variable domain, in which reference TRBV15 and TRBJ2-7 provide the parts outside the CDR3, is DAMVIQNPRYQVTQFGKPVTLSCSQTLNHNVMYWYQQKSSQAPKLLFHYYDKDFNNEADTPDNFQSRRPNTSFCFLDIRSPGLGDTAMYLCATSRSRDSRYEQYFGPGTRLTVT.

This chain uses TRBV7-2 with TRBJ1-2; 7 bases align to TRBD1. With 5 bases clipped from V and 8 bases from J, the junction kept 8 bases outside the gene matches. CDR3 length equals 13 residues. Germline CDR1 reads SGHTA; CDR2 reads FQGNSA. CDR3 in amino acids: CASSETGTDGYTF. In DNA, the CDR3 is TGTGCCAGCAGCGAAACCGGGACAGACGGCTACACCTTC.

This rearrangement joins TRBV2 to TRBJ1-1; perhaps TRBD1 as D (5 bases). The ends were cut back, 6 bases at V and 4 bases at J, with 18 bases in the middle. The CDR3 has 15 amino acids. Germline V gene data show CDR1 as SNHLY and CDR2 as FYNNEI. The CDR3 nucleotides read TGTGCCAGCAGCGAATTGGGGCTCGTGGGCACTGAAGCTTTCTTT. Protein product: CASSELGLVGTEAFF.

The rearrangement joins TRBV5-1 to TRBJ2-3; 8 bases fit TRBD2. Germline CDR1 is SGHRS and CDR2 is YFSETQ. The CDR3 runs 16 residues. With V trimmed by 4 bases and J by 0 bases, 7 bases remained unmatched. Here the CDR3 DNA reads TGCGCCAGCAGCCCCGTAAGCGGGAGTAGCACAGATACGCAGTATTTT. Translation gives CASSPVSGSSTDTQYF.

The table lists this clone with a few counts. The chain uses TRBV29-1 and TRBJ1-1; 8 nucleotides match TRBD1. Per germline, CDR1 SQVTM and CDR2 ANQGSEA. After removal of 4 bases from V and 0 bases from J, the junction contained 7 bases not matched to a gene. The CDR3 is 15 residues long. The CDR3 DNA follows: TGCAGCGTTGCCAGGGGGCGTATAATGAACACTGAAGCTTTCTTT. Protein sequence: CSVARGRIMNTEAFF.

The CDR3 bases are TGTGCCAGCAGCGTAACCGGGGGGCCTTACAATGAGCAGTTCTTC. Its protein product is CASSVTGGPYNEQFF. V and J are TRBV9 and TRBJ2-1, with D possibly TRBD2 on 7 matching bases. Trimming shortened V by 1 base and J by 4 bases, and 12 bases separated the two germline ends. CDR3 length: 15 residues. Germline assignment: CDR1 SGDLS and CDR2 YYNGEE. Variable domain in full (rest from reference TRBV9 and TRBJ2-1): DSGVTQTPKHLITATGQRVTLRCSPRSGDLSVYWYQQSLDQGLQFLIQYYNGEERAKGNILERFSAQQFPDLHSELNLSSLELGDSALYFCASSVTGGPYNEQFFGPGTRLTVL.

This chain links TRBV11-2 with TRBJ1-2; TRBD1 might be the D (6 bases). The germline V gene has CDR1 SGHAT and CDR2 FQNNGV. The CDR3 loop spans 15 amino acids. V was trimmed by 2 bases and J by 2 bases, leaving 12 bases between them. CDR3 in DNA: TGTGCCAGCAGCTTATCTACAGGGAGCAACTATGGCTACACCTTC. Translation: CASSLSTGSNYGYTF.

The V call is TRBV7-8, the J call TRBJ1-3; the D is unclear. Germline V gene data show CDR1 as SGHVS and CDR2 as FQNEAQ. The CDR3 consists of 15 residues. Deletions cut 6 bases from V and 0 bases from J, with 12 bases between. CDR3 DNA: TGTGCCAGCAGTTCGACAATGCCCTCTGGAAACACCATATATTTT. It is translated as CASSSTMPSGNTIYF.

CDR3 sequence reads: CASSELGGRPYEQYF. CDR3 in DNA: TGTGCCAGCAGTGAATTGGGAGGGCGACCCTACGAGCAGTACTTC. The chain couples TRBV25-1 to TRBJ2-7; 7 bases fit TRBD2. Per the germline V gene, CDR1 is MGHDK and CDR2 is SYGVNS. The V segment lost 1 base and the J segment 2 bases; nucleotides outside the gene matches: 5. This CDR3 contains 15 residues.

Here the CDR3 reads CASSKDGNSGSLSTGELFF. As DNA, the CDR3 is TGTGCCAGCAGCAAAGATGGTAATAGCGGGAGCCTTAGCACCGGGGAGCTGTTTTTT. The chain carries TRBV21-1 and TRBJ2-2; TRBD2, the table's D call, lacks a check against the DNA. TRBV21-1 is termed a pseudogene. CDR3 length: 19 amino acids.

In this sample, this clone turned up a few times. The DNA for the CDR3 is TGCGCCAGCCGTGAAGAGGGAAACACCATATATTTT. It codes for CASREEGNTIYF. The rearrangement links TRBV5-1 to TRBJ1-3; D unresolved. The CDR3 is 12 residues long. Germline V gene sequence: CDR1 SGHRS, CDR2 YFSETQ. The V end was cut by 7 bases, the J end by 4 bases, with 9 bases between.

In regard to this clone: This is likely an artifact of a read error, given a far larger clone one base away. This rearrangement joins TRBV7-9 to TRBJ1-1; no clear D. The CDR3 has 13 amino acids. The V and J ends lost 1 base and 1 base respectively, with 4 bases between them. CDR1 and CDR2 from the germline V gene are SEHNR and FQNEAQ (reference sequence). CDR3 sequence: CASSLGQNTEAFF. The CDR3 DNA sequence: TGTGCCAGCAGCTTAGGACAGAACACTGAAGCTTTCTTT.

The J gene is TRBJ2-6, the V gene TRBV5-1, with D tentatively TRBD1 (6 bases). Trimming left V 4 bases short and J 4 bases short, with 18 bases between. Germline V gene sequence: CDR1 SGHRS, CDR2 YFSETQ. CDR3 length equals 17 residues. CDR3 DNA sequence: TGCGCCAGCAGCCCGACGGACAGTTACTGGGGGGCCAACGTCCTGACTTTC. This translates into CASSPTDSYWGANVLTF. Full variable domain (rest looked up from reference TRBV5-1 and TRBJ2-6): KAGVTQTPRYLIKTRGQQVTLSCSPISGHRSVSWYQQTPGQGLQFLFEYFSETQRNKGNFPGRFSGRQFSNSRSEMNVSTLELGDSALYLCASSPTDSYWGANVLTFGAGSRLTVL.

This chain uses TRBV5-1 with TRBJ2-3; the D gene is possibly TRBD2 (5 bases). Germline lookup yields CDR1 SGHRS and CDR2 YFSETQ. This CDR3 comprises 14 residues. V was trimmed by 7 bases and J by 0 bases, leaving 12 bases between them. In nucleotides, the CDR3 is TGCGCCAGCCGAACTAGGCTTAGCACAGATACGCAGTATTTT. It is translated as CASRTRLSTDTQYF.

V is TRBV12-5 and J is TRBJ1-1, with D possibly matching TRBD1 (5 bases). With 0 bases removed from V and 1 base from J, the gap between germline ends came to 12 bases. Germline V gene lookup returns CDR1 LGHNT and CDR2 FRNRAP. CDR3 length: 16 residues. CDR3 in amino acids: CASGLVLTGSNTEAFF. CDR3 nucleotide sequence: TGTGCTAGTGGTTTGGTATTAACAGGTTCGAACACTGAAGCTTTCTTT.

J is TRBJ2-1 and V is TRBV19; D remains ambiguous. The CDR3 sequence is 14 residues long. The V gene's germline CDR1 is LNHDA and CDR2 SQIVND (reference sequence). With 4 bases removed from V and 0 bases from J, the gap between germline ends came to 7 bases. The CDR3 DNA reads TGTGCCAGTAGTACACACAGCTCCTACAATGAGCAGTTCTTC. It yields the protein CASSTHSSYNEQFF.